The 32 T cell receptor beta chains below all came from one sample that was sequenced in a study of long-term antiretroviral therapy in people with HIV. The libraries were made with immunoSEQ v3.0 at survey level. The assay was immunoSEQ multiplex PCR, and TCRdb's table has in-frame clones only and misses some. The repertoire holds some 33,000 clones, 95% to 97% seen once, with 2% to 3% in the top ten. The input for sequencing was unsorted PBMCs, taken roughly 6.9 years after starting antiretroviral therapy. These receptors all come from a man aged 30-40 years with HIV.

A single count supports this clone. The CDR3 reads CASSQDPRPSGANVLTF. In DNA form, the CDR3 reads TGCGCCAGCAGCCAAGATCCCCGCCCCTCTGGGGCCAACGTCCTGACTTTC. V usage is TRBV4-1 and J usage is TRBJ2-6; no definite D call. This CDR3 region has 17 residues. CDR1 is MGHRA, CDR2 YSYEKL, per germline. Between the trimmed V and J ends, which lost 0 bases and 0 bases, there was a span of 9 bases.

The V and J genes are TRBV27 and TRBJ1-2, with D possibly being TRBD1 (5 bases). This CDR3 has 15 residues. V was trimmed by 2 bases and J by 5 bases, leaving 15 bases between them. CDR1 and CDR2 (germline): MNHEY, SMNVEV (reference sequence). This CDR3 is CASSLGLGVPYGYTF. CDR3 sequence (DNA): TGTGCCAGCAGTTTAGGTTTAGGGGTCCCGTATGGCTACACCTTC.

The chain is built from TRBV6-6 and TRBJ2-3, with D hard to call. CDR1 and CDR2 from the germline V gene are MNHNY and SVGAGI (reference sequence). The CDR3 sequence is 13 residues long. The V end lost 2 bases, the J end lost 0 bases, and 3 bases lay between the germline ends. For the CDR3, the DNA is TGTGCCAGCAGTTACACGAGCACAGATACGCAGTATTTT. Its protein product is CASSYTSTDTQYF.

This clone was detected only once. V and J are TRBV11-2 and TRBJ2-7, with TRBD1 as a possible D gene (6 bases). The CDR3 extends over 16 amino acids. Deletions cut 1 base from V and 0 bases from J, with 13 bases between. Germline V gene lookup returns CDR1 SGHAT and CDR2 FQNNGV. CDR3 protein: CASSLVRGPSSYEQYF. CDR3 sequence (DNA): TGTGCCAGCAGCTTAGTCAGGGGCCCGAGCTCCTACGAGCAGTACTTC.

Points on this clone: Mismatch with germline at one junction end may stem from a read error. The sample carries other DNA sequences with the same CDR3. The gene calls are TRBV30 and TRBJ1-3; D not resolved. Germline CDR1 is GTSNPN and CDR2 is SVGIG (reference sequence). The CDR3 is made up of 14 amino acids. CDR3 protein: CAWSTRGSGNTIYF. CDR3 in DNA: TGTGCCTGGAGTACCCGGGGATCTGGAAATACCATATATTTT.

In DNA form, the CDR3 reads TGTGCCAGCAGCTTAGGGGGGTTGGGAGGCAATCAGCCCCAGCATTTT. It specifies CASSLGGLGGNQPQHF. The gene calls are TRBV7-2 and TRBJ1-5, with D perhaps TRBD1 (5 bases). This CDR3 is 16 amino acids long. The V gene lost 1 base and the J gene lost 2 bases, with 12 bases spanning the gap. The germline V gene has CDR1 SGHTA and CDR2 FQGNSA. The full variable domain, with the rest looked up from reference TRBV7-2 and TRBJ1-5, is GAGVSQSPSNKVTEKGKDVELRCDPISGHTALYWYRQSLGQGLEFLIYFQGNSAPDKSGLPSDRFSAERTGGSVSTLTIQRTQQEDSAVYLCASSLGGLGGNQPQHFGDGTRLSIL.

The chain has TRBV19 and TRBJ2-6; D remains unclear. In germline, CDR1 is LNHDA, CDR2 SQIVND (reference sequence). The CDR3 is 16 residues long. The V end lost 10 bases, the J end lost 2 bases, and 18 bases lay between the germline ends. This chain's CDR3 is CAKLTRLPAGANVLTF. For the CDR3, the DNA is TGTGCCAAGCTGACTCGGCTCCCGGCTGGGGCCAACGTCCTGACTTTC.

The chain couples TRBV6-1 to TRBJ2-7; D gene ambiguous. Germline assignment: CDR1 MNHNS and CDR2 SASEGT. V shed 2 bases and J shed 2 bases, with 10 bases lying between them. The CDR3 consists of 14 residues. The CDR3 protein is CASSETLITYEQYF. The CDR3 DNA follows: TGTGCCAGCAGTGAAACCCTAATTACCTACGAGCAGTACTTC.

V is TRBV10-3 and J is TRBJ2-3, with D hard to call. Germline V gene lookup returns CDR1 ENHRY and CDR2 SYGVKD. With 4 bases removed from V and 2 bases from J, the gap between germline ends came to 10 bases. This CDR3 spans 14 amino acids. CDR3 in amino acids: CAISARTHTDTQYF. The CDR3 nucleotides read TGTGCCATCAGTGCACGCACACACACAGATACGCAGTATTTT.

The V and J genes are TRBV7-2 and TRBJ2-7; 7 nucleotides align to TRBD1. V lost 1 base, J lost 3 bases, and 9 bases stayed unmatched. The CDR3 runs 16 residues. Germline V lookup: CDR1 SGHTA, CDR2 FQGNSA. CDR3 amino acids: CASSLGVFRDSYEQYF. Here the CDR3 DNA reads TGTGCCAGCAGCTTAGGGGTTTTCCGGGACAGCTACGAGCAGTACTTC.

The V and J genes are TRBV25-1 and TRBJ1-2; D is uncertain. Per the germline V gene, CDR1 is MGHDK and CDR2 is SYGVNS. This CDR3 is built from 11 residues. Deletions cut 7 bases from V and 1 base from J, with 4 bases between. CDR3 nucleotide sequence: TGTGCCAGCACGGATAACTATGGCTACACCTTC. Its protein product is CASTDNYGYTF.

The chain employs TRBV6-6 and TRBJ1-5; D unresolved. CDR1 is MNHNY and CDR2 is SVGAGI in the germline V gene (reference sequence). This CDR3 contains 14 residues. Deletions cut 1 base from V and 5 bases from J, with 9 bases between. The CDR3 reads CASSYLGNYQPQHF. CDR3 in DNA: TGTGCCAGCAGTTACTTGGGGAACTATCAGCCCCAGCATTTT.

The V and J genes are TRBV9 and TRBJ2-5, with D unresolved. Germline loops: CDR1 SGDLS, CDR2 YYNGEE. Trimming took off 3 bases at V and 8 bases at J, with 5 bases between the two ends. CDR3 size: 10 residues. The CDR3, as DNA: TGTGCCAGCAGCGGGGAAACCCAGTACTTC. Translating it yields CASSGETQYF.

The V gene is TRBV5-1, the J gene TRBJ1-4; TRBD1 agrees at 8 bases. CDR3 size: 15 residues. The V segment lost 3 bases and the J segment 4 bases; nucleotides outside the gene matches: 5. Germline loops: CDR1 SGHRS, CDR2 YFSETQ. This chain's CDR3 is CASSSDREFNEKLFF. CDR3 DNA sequence: TGCGCCAGCAGCTCGGACAGGGAATTTAATGAAAAACTGTTTTTT.

This rearrangement joins TRBV27 to TRBJ2-3; D assignment may be TRBD1 or TRBD2 (5 bases each). CDR1 and CDR2 (germline): MNHEY, SMNVEV (reference sequence). V dropped 4 bases and J dropped 6 bases, with 17 bases sitting between them. The CDR3 is made up of 15 amino acids. The CDR3 sequence: CASSSRDVEHDTQYF. The CDR3 region has the DNA TGTGCCAGCAGTTCCCGGGACGTAGAGCACGATACGCAGTATTTT.

The chain carries TRBV2 and TRBJ1-2, with a weak D call TRBD1 (5 bases). In germline, CDR1 is SNHLY, CDR2 FYNNEI. There are 15 residues in the CDR3. V was clipped by 2 bases and J by 1 base, with 11 bases between them. The CDR3 is CASSEPGDLNYGYTF. The CDR3, as DNA: TGTGCCAGCAGTGAACCGGGGGACCTTAACTATGGCTACACCTTC.

V is TRBV25-1 and J is TRBJ2-7; TRBD2 agrees at 10 bases. Germline V lookup: CDR1 MGHDK, CDR2 SYGVNS. The trim removed 7 bases at V and 3 bases at J, leaving 15 bases unmatched. The CDR3 sequence is 17 residues long. In nucleotides, the CDR3 is TGTGCCAGCAATCGGACTAGCGGCCGACTTGACTTCTACGAGCAGTACTTC. Protein product: CASNRTSGRLDFYEQYF.

The rearrangement joins TRBV7-2 to TRBJ2-1; 10 bases align to TRBD2. The CDR3 totals 16 residues. Germline-derived CDR1 and CDR2 are SGHTA and FQGNSA. Trimming took 0 bases from V and 3 from J; bases not matched to a gene: 2. Here the CDR3 DNA reads TGTGCCAGCAGCTTAGCGGGGACTAGCGTCTACAATGAGCAGTTCTTC. Its translation is CASSLAGTSVYNEQFF. Combining the CDR3 with reference TRBV7-2 and TRBJ2-1 gives the whole variable domain GAGVSQSPSNKVTEKGKDVELRCDPISGHTALYWYRQSLGQGLEFLIYFQGNSAPDKSGLPSDRFSAERTGGSVSTLTIQRTQQEDSAVYLCASSLAGTSVYNEQFFGPGTRLTVL.

This clone has a single count. The V gene is TRBV7-2, the J gene TRBJ2-3; D ambiguous. The CDR3 loop spans 13 amino acids. V was shortened by 5 bases and J by 4 bases, with 10 bases between the two germline ends. Germline loops: CDR1 SGHTA, CDR2 FQGNSA. CDR3 protein: CASSPDAPDTQYF. The CDR3 coding sequence is TGTGCCAGCAGCCCCGACGCCCCAGATACGCAGTATTTT.

The chain links TRBV18 to TRBJ1-2; D might be TRBD1 (6 bases). The V gene's germline CDR1 is KGHSH and CDR2 LQKENI. The CDR3 consists of 14 residues. V lost 3 bases, J lost 4 bases, and 12 bases lay in between. The CDR3 is CASSPTGSTYGYTF. Here the CDR3 DNA reads TGTGCCAGCTCACCCACAGGGTCCACCTATGGCTACACCTTC.

The chain combines TRBV9 with TRBJ2-7; 7 positions agree with TRBD1. V shed 4 bases, J shed 3 bases, and the junction held 10 bases outside the gene matches. The CDR3 is made up of 15 amino acids. Germline loops: CDR1 SGDLS, CDR2 YYNGEE. The CDR3 reads CASSTRQGPVYEQYF. The CDR3, as DNA: TGTGCCAGCAGCACCCGACAGGGACCCGTCTACGAGCAGTACTTC.

The rearrangement links TRBV21-1 to TRBJ1-2. TRBV21-1 is recorded as a pseudogene. The CDR3 runs 12 residues. The CDR3 reads CASTGTNYGYTF. CDR3 sequence (DNA): TGTGCCAGCACCGGGACCAACTATGGCTACACCTTC.

This clone was counted between two and nine times. This chain links TRBV6-5 with TRBJ2-7, with TRBD1 matching over 7 bases. Germline assignment: CDR1 MNHEY and CDR2 SVGAGI. The CDR3 loop spans 13 amino acids. The trim removed 5 bases at V and 2 bases at J, leaving 3 bases unmatched. CDR3 protein: CASSVGQAYEQYF. The CDR3 DNA sequence: TGTGCCAGCAGTGTTGGACAGGCCTACGAGCAGTACTTC.

This chain uses TRBV20-1 with TRBJ2-7; either TRBD1 or TRBD2 may supply D (6 bases each). Germline V gene data show CDR1 as DFQATT and CDR2 as SNEGSKA (reference sequence). This CDR3 is 11 amino acids long. V lost 7 bases and J lost 6, with 13 bases in between. The CDR3 protein is CSVGGRAEQYF. DNA of the CDR3: TGCAGTGTCGGGGGCCGTGCCGAGCAGTACTTC.

For this clone: At the DNA level, this CDR3 is encoded by other sequences in the same sample as well. Written as DNA, the CDR3 is TGCGCCAGCAGCCAAGTATTGGGCGGCGGCAATCAGCCCCAGCATTTT. Translated, it gives CASSQVLGGGNQPQHF. The chain couples TRBV4-1 to TRBJ1-5, with D hard to call. Looked up from germline, CDR1 is MGHRA and CDR2 is YSYEKL. The ends were cut back, 1 base at V and 2 bases at J, with 12 bases in the middle. The CDR3 extends over 16 amino acids.

V is TRBV19 and J is TRBJ1-1; the D gene is possibly TRBD1 (6 bases). The germline gives CDR1 LNHDA, CDR2 SQIVND (reference sequence). Trimming shortened V by 6 bases and J by 8 bases, and 7 bases separated the two germline ends. The CDR3 contains 10 residues. Written as DNA, the CDR3 is TGTGCCAGTAGCCAGGGGGAAGCTTTCTTT. It yields the protein CASSQGEAFF.

This chain joins TRBV7-9 and TRBJ2-7; D is undetermined. The V and J ends lost 6 bases and 0 bases respectively, with 9 bases between them. This CDR3 has 13 residues. Germline values: CDR1 SEHNR, CDR2 FQNEAQ (reference sequence). The CDR3: CASSDISSYEQYF. Written as DNA, the CDR3 is TGTGCCAGCAGTGACATTTCCTCCTACGAGCAGTACTTC.

This sequence joins TRBV6-4 and TRBJ2-3, with D possibly TRBD2 on 5 matching bases. Looked up from germline, CDR1 is MRHNA and CDR2 is SNTAGT. The CDR3 has 14 residues. Trimming pared 4 bases from V and 1 base from J, leaving 9 bases between. The CDR3 DNA reads TGTGCCAGCAGTGGGGATAGCGGCACAGATACGCAGTATTTT. Translating gives CASSGDSGTDTQYF.

This chain connects TRBV7-9 to TRBJ2-7; D unclear. In germline, CDR1 is SEHNR, CDR2 FQNEAQ (reference sequence). CDR3 size: 13 residues. Trimming pared 4 bases from V and 3 bases from J, leaving 10 bases between. CDR3 DNA sequence: TGTGCCAGCAGCTCCGGCCAGAACTACGAGCAGTACTTC. This sequence encodes CASSSGQNYEQYF.

This chain connects TRBV11-2 to TRBJ1-5; 9 positions agree with TRBD1. The ends lost 2 bases at V and 6 bases at J; junction bases unmatched: 5. The CDR3 runs 15 residues. Germline V gene lookup returns CDR1 SGHAT and CDR2 FQNNGV. CDR3 bases: TGTGCCAGCAGCTTACGGACAGGGGAAGGTCAGCCCCAGCATTTT. Encoded protein: CASSLRTGEGQPQHF.

The rearrangement joins TRBV13 to TRBJ2-5, with D unresolved. Trimming left V 2 bases short and J 1 base short, with 14 bases between. CDR1 and CDR2 from the germline V gene are PRHDT and FYEKMQ (reference sequence). The CDR3 extends over 16 amino acids. This CDR3 reads CASSLLHSAGQETQYF. CDR3 nucleotides: TGTGCCAGCAGCTTACTGCACTCGGCAGGCCAAGAGACCCAGTACTTC.

This sequence joins TRBV19 and TRBJ2-7; 9 bases are a match to TRBD1. Germline values: CDR1 LNHDA, CDR2 SQIVND (reference sequence). The CDR3 runs 18 residues. V dropped 5 bases and J dropped 5; count of bases not matched to a gene: 19. The CDR3 loop is CASSLNGYRGRGRNEQYF. DNA of the CDR3: TGTGCCAGTAGTTTGAATGGATACAGGGGGCGCGGAAGAAACGAGCAGTACTTC.